This T cell receptor beta chain originates from a study of CD8+ T cells in alopecia areata. Findings and limits, study-wide: Clonality in lesional scalp, especially alopecia totalis/universalis, exceeded that of normal scalp.

Following extraction, RNA underwent reverse transcription to cDNA, which served as the sequencing template. Sequencing was performed with immunoSEQ multiplex PCR; in TCRdb, only in-frame clones are kept and a portion is missing. The data show about 180,000 clones, 40% to 65% seen once. Per the germline V gene, CDR1 is KGHSH and CDR2 is LQKENI. The CDR3 has 13 amino acids. The germline V and J ends were trimmed by 6 bases and 5 bases, with 11 bases remaining between them. In regard to this clone: Antigen specificity is unknown.

Treatment in this sample: oral pan-JAK inhibitor, 5-10 mg twice daily. The genes are TRBV18 and TRBJ2-1; D gene unclear. The input for sequencing was CD8+ T cells sorted from blood, taken at approximately week 52, from a patient treated with tofacitinib. This TCR came from a human donor with alopecia areata. The CDR3 region has the DNA TGTGCCAGCTCTCTTCGACGGAACAATGAGCAGTTCTTC. This sequence encodes CASSLRRNNEQFF.